This entry concerns a single T cell receptor (beta chain). Antigen: not known. In chemo-refractory metastatic non-small-cell lung cancer, patients got ipilimumab CTLA-4 blockade together with focal radiation. This sample was taken from a study of radiotherapy plus CTLA-4 blockade in lung cancer. Study background: Among patients, approximately 19% showed objective responses, and 25% to 35% had disease control. Study-wide points: It was early blood T cell clone dynamics, with interferon-beta, that reportedly best predicted response. Peripheral blood showed expansion of tumor-derived TCR clones after radiotherapy and ipilimumab.

Assay used: immunoSEQ multiplex PCR; TCRdb lists only in-frame clones, some missing. Seen here are roughly 90,000 clones, around 76% observed once, and the top ten hold approximately 4%. This clonotype was obtained from a human donor with non-small cell lung cancer who had a partial response to radiotherapy plus ipilimumab. Some clones in this sample may be carry-over from other donors' samples. The sequencing here drew on peripheral blood, taken from a patient treated with radiotherapy plus ipilimumab.

The DNA of the CDR3 is TGTGCCAGCAGCGCCGGGACAGGGTCATTCGAGGGAAAACTGTTTTTT. Its translation: CASSAGTGSFEGKLFF. The chain employs TRBV9 and TRBJ1-4; 9 bases agree with TRBD1. The CDR3 spans 16 residues. CDR1 is SGDLS and CDR2 is YYNGEE in the germline V gene. J gave up 10 bases and V 3 bases, and 13 bases lay outside the gene matches.